This TCR beta chain was sequenced during a study of CD8 T cells in Susac syndrome (dated by TCRdb to the late 2010s). About the full investigation: Whether CD8+ T cell activation and differentiation in Susac syndrome was antigen driven was tested using repertoire sequencing. The study compared CD8+ T cell repertoire clonality among over ten healthy donors, about 14 Susac syndrome patients and approximately 16 multiple sclerosis patients.

Peripheral blood CD8+ and CD4+ T cells from healthy donors, Susac syndrome patients and multiple sclerosis patients were profiled using high-throughput TCR beta sequencing. Multiple sclerosis controls were treatment-naive patients with stable or active relapsing-remitting disease fulfilling revised McDonald criteria. CD8+ TEMRA cells were enriched by FACS, while bulk CD8+ and CD4+ T cells were purified by magnetic negative isolation. Blood was collected in EDTA tubes and processed within 24 hours, with PBMCs isolated through density gradient centrifugation. PBMCs intended for TCR sequencing were cryopreserved in liquid nitrogen and were subsequently thawed in a 37 degrees C water bath. A purity of at least 90% was achieved for sorted or isolated CD4+, CD8+ and CD8+ TEMRA cells. What the study reported, not specific to this receptor: The number of individuals in the TCR sequencing and HLA analysis was acknowledged as relatively small.

RNA was extracted using the RNeasy kit, and about 0.5 to 1 ug of the RNA was reverse transcribed with random hexamers. TCR beta CDR3 regions were amplified with the immunoSEQ multiplex PCR assay covering 54 Vbeta and 13 Jbeta segments. PCR amplification bias was corrected by using a synthetic template baseline for primer optimization and computational correction. Per the source publication's procedure: Reads were assigned to V, D and J genes according to IMGT and analyzed in immunoSEQ Analyzer, with only productive sequences retained. Clonality was computed as one minus Shannon entropy normalized by log2 of the number of productive unique sequences. For each patient and control, public and private clones were evaluated within the 100 most prevalent clones. Clones were defined as Susac-specific if absent from the healthy and MS cohorts, from some 1,000 published viral clones and from other ImmuneACCESS disease sequences. TCRdb ran its own pipeline on the public reads, namely fastp trimming at Q25 and MiXCR clone calling, and kept in-frame beta chains. Here each entry gathers all rows of one CDR3 protein and keeps the most common genes and DNA. These V and J calls rely on TCRdb rather than the paper's analysis. Within this sample are tens of thousands of distinct CDR3 sequences, with 91% of them counted one time only. 0.5% to 0.6% of the sample is taken by the ten largest.

CDR1 and CDR2 were assigned from the germline V gene as MNHNS and SASEGT. Inclusive of the bounding cysteine and phenylalanine, the CDR3 is 17 residues long. The kept DNA is CDR3 alone, 51 bases in frame from the first base. From V the trimming removes 6 bases and from J it removes 2 bases, while the gene matches leave 8 bases of the junction unaccounted for. Of note for this clonotype: Its specific antigen is unknown. Base quality data are lacking; no much larger clone is found one base away.

Sequencing used CD8+ T cells from PBMCs. The TCR comes from a human donor with multiple sclerosis. The rearranged segments are TRBV6-1 and TRBJ2-3; TRBD2 agrees with 13 junctional bases. The CDR3 reads CASRPTSGGAHTDTQYF. The DNA reads TGTGCCAGCAGGCCTACTAGCGGGGGGGCCCACACAGATACGCAGTATTTT.